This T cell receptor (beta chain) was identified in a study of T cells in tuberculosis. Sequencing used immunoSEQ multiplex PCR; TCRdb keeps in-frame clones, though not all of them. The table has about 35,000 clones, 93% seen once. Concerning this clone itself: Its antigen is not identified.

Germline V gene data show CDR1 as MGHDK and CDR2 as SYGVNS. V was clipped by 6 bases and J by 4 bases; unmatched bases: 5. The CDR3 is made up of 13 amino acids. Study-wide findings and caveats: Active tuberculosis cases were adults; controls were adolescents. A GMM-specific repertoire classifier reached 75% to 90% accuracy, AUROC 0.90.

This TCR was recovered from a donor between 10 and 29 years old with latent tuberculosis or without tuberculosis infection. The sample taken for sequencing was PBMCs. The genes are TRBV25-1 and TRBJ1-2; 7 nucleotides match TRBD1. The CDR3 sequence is CASREGQSYGYTF. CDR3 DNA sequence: TGTGCCAGCAGGGAGGGACAGTCCTATGGCTACACCTTC.